This record looks at one T cell receptor (beta chain) sequence and its context. The primer mix had 60 Vbeta and 13 Jbeta primers. TCRdb's copy holds only in-frame clones and misses some; the assay was immunoSEQ multiplex PCR. The sample holds approximately 170,000 clones; over 70% are singletons and the top ten take 7%. This entry comes from a study of cytomegalovirus exposure and HLA in healthy donors. From germline, CDR1 is SGDLS and CDR2 YYNGEE. CDR3 length: 15 amino acids. Trimming stripped 6 bases from V and 0 bases from J, with 15 bases between. The chain employs TRBV9 and TRBJ1-2, with TRBD1 as a possible D gene (5 bases). The sequence derives from a woman in her thirties or forties in good health and CMV-seropositive. The sequencing input was PBMCs. The CDR3 reads CASTKRGSANYGYTF. The CDR3 nucleotides are TGTGCCAGCACCAAGCGGGGGAGTGCTAACTATGGCTACACCTTC.